Listed below are T cell receptor beta chains from one sample, sequenced in a study of blood T cell repertoires in COVID-19. The protocol was immunoSEQ multiplex PCR, while the TCRdb copy is restricted to in-frame clones and leaves out a portion. Seen here are tens of thousands of clones, roughly 90% observed once, and the top ten hold roughly 10%. Sequenced sample: peripheral blood. The receptor source for this set is a human donor in a cohort sampled during active COVID-19. CDR3s include the opening cysteine and the closing phenylalanine or tryptophan. The D gene is left open where the match is weak. Some rows have no size entry. The others give once, few or many, or a class for an expanded clone.

J gene | D gene | V gene | clone size | CDR3 protein | CDR3 DNA
TRBJ2-3 | TRBD1 | TRBV7-9 | . | CASSWDSRLPDTQYF | TGTGCCAGCAGCTGGGACAGCAGATTGCCAGATACGCAGTATTTT
TRBJ2-7 | TRBD1 | TRBV27 | . | CASSTSRGLREQYF | TGTGCCAGCAGTACGTCCAGGGGGCTTAGGGAGCAGTACTTC
TRBJ2-7 | . | TRBV6-2/TRBV6-3 | few | CASSPPSAQGAYEQYF | TGTGCCAGCAGCCCTCCTAGCGCCCAGGGAGCCTACGAGCAGTACTTC
TRBJ2-2 | . | TRBV19 | . | CASSIDMPGGELFF | TGTGCCAGTAGTATAGATATGCCGGGCGGGGAGCTGTTTTTT
TRBJ2-1 | TRBD2 | TRBV7-3 | few | CASSLNALAGVNEQFF | TGTGCCAGCAGCTTAAACGCCCTAGCGGGTGTGAATGAGCAGTTCTTC
TRBJ2-1 | TRBD2 | TRBV11-2 | once | CASRSPPSGSRGEQFF | TGTGCCAGCAGATCCCCCCCTAGCGGGAGTAGAGGTGAGCAGTTCTTC
TRBJ1-3 | . | TRBV9 | . | CASSDDRPGNTIYF | TGTGCCAGCAGCGACGACAGGCCCGGAAACACCATATATTTT
TRBJ2-6 | . | TRBV5-6 | . | CASSLYRSGANVLTF | TGTGCCAGCAGCCTCTATCGCTCTGGGGCCAACGTCCTGACTTTC
TRBJ2-7 | . | TRBV29-1 | . | CSAYLTRTYEQYF | TGCAGCGCCTATCTGACTAGAACCTACGAGCAGTACTTC
TRBJ1-2 | . | TRBV7-9 | . | CASSLAQRVRDYGYTF | TGTGCCAGCAGCTTAGCGCAGCGGGTACGGGACTATGGCTACACCTTC
TRBJ2-3 | TRBD1 | TRBV9 | . | CASSVAPQGTGASTDTQYF | TGTGCCAGCAGCGTAGCGCCACAGGGGACCGGCGCAAGCACAGATACGCAGTATTTT
TRBJ2-3 | TRBD2 | TRBV11-2 | . | CASSLTSDAQYF | TGTGCCAGCAGCTTAACTAGCGATGCGCAGTATTTT
TRBJ1-5 | TRBD1 | TRBV28 | . | CASSTSQGAGQPQHF | TGTGCCAGCAGTACATCACAGGGGGCAGGGCAGCCCCAGCATTTT
TRBJ2-5 | TRBD2 | TRBV4-2 | . | CASSQDPRAGVEETQYF | TGTGCCAGCAGCCAAGATCCACGAGCGGGAGTTGAAGAGACCCAGTACTTC
TRBJ2-3 | . | TRBV6-4 | once | CASSASGQGILAGGYTDTQYF | TGTGCCAGCAGTGCCTCGGGACAGGGGATCCTAGCGGGAGGTTACACAGATACGCAGTATTTT
TRBJ2-1 | TRBD2 | TRBV19 | . | CASSKRESSYNEQFF | TGTGCCAGTAGTAAGCGGGAGAGCTCCTACAATGAGCAGTTCTTC